The 24 T cell receptor beta chains presented below share a single source sample, sequenced in a study of control samples from healthy donors and cancer patients. TCRdb keeps only in-frame clones here, not all; method: immunoSEQ multiplex PCR. The table lists around 90,000 clones, roughly 80% of them singletons. Sequenced sample: blood. All receptors derive from a young man in good health.

The J gene is TRBJ1-5, the V gene TRBV3-1 (or the pseudogene TRBV3-2), with D tentatively TRBD1 (6 bases). This CDR3 region has 15 residues. Looked up from germline, CDR1 is LGHDT and CDR2 is YNNKEL (reference sequence). Trimming took 4 bases from V and 0 from J, leaving 10 bases between them. The CDR3 sequence is CASSRTGFSNQPQHF. The DNA for the CDR3 is TGTGCCAGCAGCCGAACAGGGTTTAGCAATCAGCCCCAGCATTTT.

The genes are TRBV5-1 and TRBJ1-1; no definite D call. The CDR3 covers 18 residues. Germline CDR1 reads SGHRS; CDR2 reads YFSETQ. With 0 bases removed from V and 0 bases from J, the gap between germline ends came to 18 bases. DNA for the CDR3: TGCGCCAGCAGCTTGGAAGTGAGGGCGGCGACCATGAACACTGAAGCTTTCTTT. Its protein product is CASSLEVRAATMNTEAFF.

This chain links TRBV18 with TRBJ2-5; D not certain. Germline CDR1 and CDR2: KGHSH and LQKENI. V lost 5 bases to trimming and J lost 4 bases, with 11 bases between them. The CDR3 length is 13 residues. The DNA for the CDR3 is TGTGCCAGCTCATTCGGTGGAAGAGAGACCCAGTACTTC. It is translated as CASSFGGRETQYF. The full variable domain, completed using reference TRBV18 and TRBJ2-5, is NAGVMQNPRHLVRRRGQEARLRCSPMKGHSHVYWYRQLPEEGLKFMVYLQKENIIDESGMPKERFSAEFPKEGPSILRIQQVVRGDSAAYFCASSFGGRETQYFGPGTRLLVL.

The J gene is TRBJ2-1, the V gene TRBV12-3 or TRBV12-4; weak D call: TRBD1 (5 bases). Trimming pared 5 bases from V and 9 bases from J, leaving 11 bases between. This CDR3 spans 12 amino acids. The CDR3 DNA reads as TGTGCCAGCAGTGAACGGCAGGGTGAGCAGTTCTTC. As protein: CASSERQGEQFF.

This chain joins TRBV12-5 and TRBJ1-6; D not resolved. This CDR3 region has 13 residues. Germline V gene data show CDR1 as LGHNT and CDR2 as FRNRAP. The ends were cut back, 0 bases at V and 7 bases at J, with 4 bases in the middle. Here the CDR3 DNA reads TGTGCTAGTGGTTTGGTAAACAATTCACCCCTCCACTTT. As protein: CASGLVNNSPLHF.

This clone was found a few times. V usage is TRBV28 and J usage is TRBJ1-5, with D uncertain. In germline, CDR1 is MDHEN, CDR2 SYDVKM. This CDR3 has 14 amino acids. Trimming cost V 7 bases and J 7 bases, with 17 bases left between them. For the CDR3, the DNA is TGTGCCAGCATTCCGCGTGGGGTACGGCAGCCCCAGCATTTT. This encodes CASIPRGVRQPQHF.

The gene calls are TRBV15 and TRBJ1-4, with a tentative D call TRBD1 (6 bases). V lost 0 bases to trimming and J lost 10 bases, with 15 bases between them. The length of the CDR3 is 15 residues. CDR1 is LNHNV and CDR2 is YYDKDF in the germline V gene (reference sequence). CDR3 sequence (DNA): TGTGCCACCAGCAGAGAGGGGGCTCATGGTGGAAAACTGTTTTTT. Protein product: CATSREGAHGGKLFF.

The chain is built from TRBV18 and TRBJ2-7; no clear D. The V gene lost 4 bases and the J gene lost 0 bases, with 10 bases spanning the gap. CDR3 size: 14 residues. Germline CDR1 reads KGHSH; CDR2 reads LQKENI. The chain's CDR3 is CASSLDRSSYEQYF. CDR3 nucleotides: TGTGCCAGCTCACTTGATCGGAGCTCCTACGAGCAGTACTTC.

The CDR3 spells CASSSNMYEQYF. The CDR3 nucleotides read TGTGCCAGCAGTTCAAACATGTACGAGCAGTACTTC. This chain uses TRBV12-3 or TRBV12-4 with TRBJ2-7; D is unresolved. The CDR3 sequence is 12 residues long. V was cut by 4 bases and J by 4 bases, with 8 bases left in between.

This clone was seen a few times. The chain uses TRBV7-9 and TRBJ2-1; D unclear. The CDR3 extends over 15 amino acids. Germline V gene lookup returns CDR1 SEHNR and CDR2 FQNEAQ (reference sequence). V shed 1 base and J shed 3 bases, with 10 bases lying between them. The CDR3 sequence is CASSLVAANYNEQFF. The CDR3 DNA follows: TGTGCCAGCAGCTTAGTTGCGGCCAACTACAATGAGCAGTTCTTC. The variable domain in full, completed from reference TRBV7-9 and TRBJ2-1, reads DTGVSQNPRHKITKRGQNVTFRCDPISEHNRLYWYRQTLGQGPEFLTYFQNEAQLEKSRLLSDRFSAERPKGSFSTLEIQRTEQGDSAMYLCASSLVAANYNEQFFGPGTRLTVL.

By share, this clone counts as medium-sized. V and J are TRBV2 and TRBJ1-4, with 10 bases aligning to TRBD1. Germline lookup yields CDR1 SNHLY and CDR2 FYNNEI. J gave up 7 bases and V 3 bases, and 14 bases lay outside the gene matches. This CDR3 is built from 18 residues. This chain's CDR3 is CASSDPDRGVTSGEKLFF. CDR3 in DNA: TGTGCCAGCAGTGACCCGGACAGGGGGGTCACTTCGGGTGAAAAACTGTTTTTT.

This chain connects TRBV5-1 to TRBJ2-6; D gene ambiguous. V was pared by 2 bases and J by 0 bases, with 9 bases between. The CDR3 contains 16 residues. Germline CDR1 and CDR2: SGHRS and YFSETQ. The CDR3 bases are TGCGCCAGCAGCTTCGGACCCGACTCTGGGGCCAACGTCCTGACTTTC. Encoded protein: CASSFGPDSGANVLTF.

The V call is TRBV10-2, the J call TRBJ1-5; TRBD1 is a possible D gene (6 bases). Trimming took 5 bases from V and 1 from J, leaving 15 bases between them. The CDR3 contains 16 residues. CDR1 is WSHSY and CDR2 is SAAADI in the germline V gene. The CDR3 DNA is TGCGCCAGCAGTTGGGACAAGGGCGAGAGCAATCAGCCCCAGCATTTT. This gives the protein CASSWDKGESNQPQHF.

The chain links TRBV5-1 to TRBJ2-6; 8 bases match TRBD1. Germline lookup yields CDR1 SGHRS and CDR2 YFSETQ. The CDR3 is made up of 20 amino acids. V was pared by 3 bases and J by 0 bases, with 14 bases of the junction left unmatched. In DNA form, the CDR3 reads TGCGCCAGCAGCTCCCCCGGACAGGGAACAAAAAGCTCTGGGGCCAACGTCCTGACTTTC. Translating it yields CASSSPGQGTKSSGANVLTF.

V and J are TRBV5-4 and TRBJ2-2; 7 bases are a match to TRBD1. The CDR3 extends over 15 amino acids. Trimming removed 4 bases from V and 5 bases from J; junction bases left unmatched: 8. Germline CDR1 is SGHNT and CDR2 is YYREEE (reference sequence). DNA for the CDR3: TGTGCCAGCAGCCGAGGACAGGTAGCGACCGGGGAGCTGTTTTTT. Translation: CASSRGQVATGELFF.

This clone is classed as medium-sized. The V gene is TRBV5-6, the J gene TRBJ2-3, with 9 bases matching TRBD1. V shed 3 bases, J shed 6 bases, and the junction held 2 bases outside the gene matches. Germline CDR1 is SGHDT and CDR2 is YYEEEE. The CDR3 contains 13 residues. The CDR3 spells CASSWDRVDTQYF. CDR3 bases: TGTGCCAGCAGCTGGGACAGGGTCGATACGCAGTATTTT.

The chain uses TRBV28 and TRBJ1-1; D unresolved. Trimming removed 5 bases at V and 0 bases at J, with 13 bases between. Germline V gene sequence: CDR1 MDHEN, CDR2 SYDVKM. The CDR3 spans 15 residues. CDR3 loop: CASSPILTMNTEAFF. The CDR3 bases are TGTGCCAGCAGTCCAATCCTTACTATGAACACTGAAGCTTTCTTT.

The rearrangement joins TRBV5-1 to TRBJ2-3, with unresolved D. V lost 3 bases to trimming and J lost 13 bases, with 21 bases between them. The CDR3 runs 14 residues. From germline, CDR1 is SGHRS and CDR2 YFSETQ. The CDR3 sequence is CASSYRLMADTKYF. In DNA form, the CDR3 reads TGCGCCAGCAGCTACAGACTGATGGCAGATACAAAGTATTTT.

This chain connects TRBV5-1 to TRBJ2-2; unclear D gene. The length of the CDR3 is 17 residues. Germline V CDR1 and CDR2: SGHRS, YFSETQ. The V gene lost 0 bases and the J gene lost 0 bases, with 12 bases spanning the gap. CDR3 sequence reads: CASSLARGSTNTGELFF. The CDR3 DNA reads TGCGCCAGCAGCTTGGCCCGCGGCAGCACGAACACCGGGGAGCTGTTTTTT.

This clone was found a few times. This chain connects TRBV3-1 (or the pseudogene TRBV3-2) to TRBJ1-2; unclear D gene. The CDR3 runs 14 residues. Germline V gene lookup returns CDR1 LGHDT and CDR2 YNNKEL (reference sequence). V dropped 2 bases and J dropped 4 bases, with 11 bases sitting between them. The CDR3 is CASSQRTDLYGYTF. Here the CDR3 DNA reads TGTGCCAGCAGCCAAAGAACAGATCTCTATGGCTACACCTTC.

The chain employs TRBV9 and TRBJ1-4; TRBD1 agrees at 7 bases. The trim removed 0 bases at V and 5 bases at J, leaving 4 bases unmatched. Looked up from germline, CDR1 is SGDLS and CDR2 is YYNGEE. The CDR3 is 15 residues long. DNA of the CDR3: TGTGCCAGCAGCGTAGATAGGGGGCCAAATGAAAAACTGTTTTTT. Its translation is CASSVDRGPNEKLFF.

V is TRBV3-1 (or the pseudogene TRBV3-2) and J is TRBJ2-7; 8 bases line up with TRBD2. The CDR3 is 14 residues long. V was pared by 4 bases and J by 0 bases, with 2 bases of the junction left unmatched. The germline V gene encodes CDR1 LGHDT and CDR2 YNNKEL (reference sequence). The CDR3 bases are TGTGCCAGCAGCCTAGCGGGGTACTCCTACGAGCAGTACTTC. Residues: CASSLAGYSYEQYF.

This sequence joins TRBV27 and TRBJ2-1; 9 bases align to TRBD1. The CDR3 is 15 amino acids. CDR1 MNHEY and CDR2 SMNVEV come from the germline V gene (reference sequence). V lost 3 bases and J lost 6; bases outside the gene matches: 6. CDR3 coding DNA: TGTGCCAGCAGTTTTTCCGGGACAGGGACCAATGAGCAGTTCTTC. This sequence encodes CASSFSGTGTNEQFF.

This chain links TRBV10-3 with TRBJ1-6; possibly TRBD1 for D (6 bases). Trimming cost V 10 bases and J 7 bases, with 20 bases left between them. This CDR3 region has 15 residues. Looked up from germline, CDR1 is ENHRY and CDR2 is SYGVKD. In DNA form, the CDR3 reads TGTGCCACCCGCCTCAGGACAGACCTCAATTCACCCCTCCACTTT. It codes for CATRLRTDLNSPLHF.